The clone carrying this T cell receptor (beta chain) showed up just a few times. This specimen belongs to a study of blood T cell repertoires in COVID-19. Across the study: Samples taken during acute and convalescent COVID-19 were collected in the United States, Italy and Spain. Sources were T cells, B-cell-depleted T cells, or PBMCs; the material itself was cDNA or gDNA.

As processed by the authors: Reference gene primer amplification gave estimated nucleated cell counts. The repertoire was sequenced with immunoSEQ multiplex PCR; TCRdb's copy has only in-frame clones and lacks some. The V and J calls and clone size are taken from that table; D and trimming were inferred from the DNA. This sample has about 74,000 clones; about 83% occur once, and the top ten carry around a third. The CDR3 covers 16 residues. In germline, CDR1 is SGHKS, CDR2 YYEKEE (reference sequence). V lost 2 bases and J 0 bases, leaving 12 bases between the germline ends. What was sequenced was peripheral blood. This receptor was taken from a man between 65 and 79 years old with acute or convalescent COVID-19. The chain has TRBV5-5 and TRBJ1-5; D ambiguous. CDR3 residues: CASSFGGGLSNQPQHF. DNA for the CDR3: TGTGCCAGCAGCTTCGGCGGCGGACTTAGCAATCAGCCCCAGCATTTT.